This TCR beta chain was recorded in a study of blood T cell repertoires in COVID-19. Study-wide background: Samples came from the United States, Italy and Spain, spanning acute and convalescent COVID-19. From T cells, B-cell-depleted T cells, or PBMCs came the material, which was cDNA or gDNA.

The CDR3 has 16 amino acids. Per the germline V gene, CDR1 is SGHTA and CDR2 is FQGNSA. J gave up 0 bases and V 4 bases, and 6 bases lay outside the gene matches. Original processing methods: Nucleated cell counts were estimated from reference gene primer amplification. TCRdb keeps only in-frame clones here, not all; method: immunoSEQ multiplex PCR. V, J and clone size are those of that table, while D and trimming were read from the DNA. The sample records 85,000 to 120,000 clones, around nine tenths being singletons. This clone was seen just once. The sequencing sample was made of peripheral blood. The receptor comes from a man over 45 with active or convalescent COVID-19. The rearrangement uses TRBV7-2 and TRBJ2-3; the match to TRBD2 covers 8 bases. For the CDR3, the DNA is TGTGCCAGCAGCTCCGGGGGGGGCGGGAGCACAGATACGCAGTATTTT. It encodes CASSSGGGGSTDTQYF. The entire variable domain, with the rest obtained from reference TRBV7-2 and TRBJ2-3, is as follows: GAGVSQSPSNKVTEKGKDVELRCDPISGHTALYWYRQSLGQGLEFLIYFQGNSAPDKSGLPSDRFSAERTGGSVSTLTIQRTQQEDSAVYLCASSSGGGGSTDTQYFGPGTRLTVL.